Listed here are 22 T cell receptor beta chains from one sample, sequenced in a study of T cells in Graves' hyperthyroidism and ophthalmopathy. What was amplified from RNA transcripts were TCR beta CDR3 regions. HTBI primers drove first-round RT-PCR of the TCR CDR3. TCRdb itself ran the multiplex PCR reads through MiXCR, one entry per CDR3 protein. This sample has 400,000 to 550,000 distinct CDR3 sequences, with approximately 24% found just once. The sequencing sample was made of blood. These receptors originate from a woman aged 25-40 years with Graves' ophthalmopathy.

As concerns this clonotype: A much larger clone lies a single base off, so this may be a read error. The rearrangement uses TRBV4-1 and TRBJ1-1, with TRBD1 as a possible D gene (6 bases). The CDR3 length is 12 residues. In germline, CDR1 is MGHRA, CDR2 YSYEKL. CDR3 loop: CASRIEGGEACF. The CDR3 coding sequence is TGCGCCAGCAGGATAGAGGGGGGGGAAGCTTGCTTT.

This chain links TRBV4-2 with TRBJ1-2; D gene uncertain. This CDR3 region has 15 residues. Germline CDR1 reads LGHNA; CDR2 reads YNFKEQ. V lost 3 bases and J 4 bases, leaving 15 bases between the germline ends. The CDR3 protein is CASSQAETTSYGYTF. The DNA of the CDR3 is TGTGCCAGCAGCCAGGCAGAAACTACGAGCTATGGCTACACCTTC.

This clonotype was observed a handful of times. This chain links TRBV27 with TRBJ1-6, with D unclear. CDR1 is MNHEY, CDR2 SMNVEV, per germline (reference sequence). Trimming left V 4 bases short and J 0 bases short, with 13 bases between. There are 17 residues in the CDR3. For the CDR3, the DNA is TGTGCCAGCAGTTCCCCGGACGCCAGCTCCTATAATTCACCCCTCCACTTT. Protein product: CASSSPDASSYNSPLHF.

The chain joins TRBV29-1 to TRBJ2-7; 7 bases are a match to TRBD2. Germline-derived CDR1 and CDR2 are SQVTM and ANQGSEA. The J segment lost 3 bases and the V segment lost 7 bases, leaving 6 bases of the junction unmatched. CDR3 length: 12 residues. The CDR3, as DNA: TGCAGCGCTACGCGCGGGAGCTACGAGCAGTACTTC. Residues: CSATRGSYEQYF.

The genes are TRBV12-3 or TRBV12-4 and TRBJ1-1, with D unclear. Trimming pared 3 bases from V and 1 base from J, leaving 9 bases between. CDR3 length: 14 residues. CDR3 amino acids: CASSFGMGNTEAFF. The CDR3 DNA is TGTGCCAGCAGTTTCGGGATGGGGAACACTGAAGCTTTCTTT.

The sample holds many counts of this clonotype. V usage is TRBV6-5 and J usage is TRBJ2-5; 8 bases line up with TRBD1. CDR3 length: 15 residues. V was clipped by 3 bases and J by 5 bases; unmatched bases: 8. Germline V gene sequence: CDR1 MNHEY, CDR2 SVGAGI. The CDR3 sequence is CASSYFRGREETQYF. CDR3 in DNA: TGTGCCAGCAGTTATTTCAGGGGGCGCGAGGAGACCCAGTACTTC.

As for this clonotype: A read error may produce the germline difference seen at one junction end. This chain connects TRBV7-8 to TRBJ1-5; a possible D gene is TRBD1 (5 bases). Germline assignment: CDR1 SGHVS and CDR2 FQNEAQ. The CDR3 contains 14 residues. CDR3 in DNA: TGTGCCAGCAGGTTAGGGGCTAGCAATCAGCCCCAGCATTTT. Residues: CASRLGASNQPQHF.

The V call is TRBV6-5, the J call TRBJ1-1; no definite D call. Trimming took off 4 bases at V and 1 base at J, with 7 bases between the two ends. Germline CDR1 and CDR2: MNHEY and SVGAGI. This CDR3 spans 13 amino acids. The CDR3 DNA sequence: TGTGCCAGCAGTTCGAGGGCGAACACTGAAGCTTTCTTT. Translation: CASSSRANTEAFF.

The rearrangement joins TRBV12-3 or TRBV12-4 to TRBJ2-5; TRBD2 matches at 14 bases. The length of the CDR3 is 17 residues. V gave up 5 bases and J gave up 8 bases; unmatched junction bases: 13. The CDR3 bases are TGTGCCAGCAGTAAGACTAGCGGGGGGGCCGAGGGGCGAACCCAGTACTTC. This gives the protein CASSKTSGGAEGRTQYF.

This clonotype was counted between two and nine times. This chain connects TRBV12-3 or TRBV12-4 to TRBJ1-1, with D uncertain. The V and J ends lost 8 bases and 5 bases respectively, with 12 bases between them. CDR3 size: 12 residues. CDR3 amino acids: CASRSLETEAFF. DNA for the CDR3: TGTGCCAGCCGCTCTTTGGAGACTGAAGCTTTCTTT.

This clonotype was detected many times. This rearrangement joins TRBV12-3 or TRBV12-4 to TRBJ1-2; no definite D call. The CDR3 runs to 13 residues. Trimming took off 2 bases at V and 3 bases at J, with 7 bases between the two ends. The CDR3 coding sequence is TGTGCCAGCAGTTTAAAGGGTGACTATGGCTACACCTTC. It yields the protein CASSLKGDYGYTF.

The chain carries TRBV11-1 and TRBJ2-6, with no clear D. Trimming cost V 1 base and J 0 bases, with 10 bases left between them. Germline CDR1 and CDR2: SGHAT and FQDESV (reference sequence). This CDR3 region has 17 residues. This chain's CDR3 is CASSLGDSSSGANVLTF. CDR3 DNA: TGTGCCAGCAGCTTAGGCGACTCAAGCTCTGGGGCCAACGTCCTGACTTTC.

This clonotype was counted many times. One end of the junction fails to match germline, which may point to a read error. CDR3 nucleotide sequence: TGTGCCACCGGTGATCGAGCGAATCCCCACTATGGCTACACCTTC. Its protein product is CATGDRANPHYGYTF. V is TRBV24-1 and J is TRBJ1-2; unclear D gene. CDR1 and CDR2 (germline): KGHDR, SFDVKD. The CDR3 consists of 15 residues.

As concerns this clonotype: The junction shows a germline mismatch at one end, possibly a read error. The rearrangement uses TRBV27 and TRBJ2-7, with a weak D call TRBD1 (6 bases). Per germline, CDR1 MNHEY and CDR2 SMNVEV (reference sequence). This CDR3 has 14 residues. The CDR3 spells CASSPQGRSYDQYF. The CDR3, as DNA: TGTGCCAGCAGCCCACAGGGTAGGTCCTACGATCAGTACTTC.

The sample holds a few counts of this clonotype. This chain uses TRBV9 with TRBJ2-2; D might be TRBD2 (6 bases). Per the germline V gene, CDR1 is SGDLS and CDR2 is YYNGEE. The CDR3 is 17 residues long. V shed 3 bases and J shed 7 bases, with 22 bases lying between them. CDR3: CASSAQWGGIGNGELFF. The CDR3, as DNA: TGTGCCAGCAGCGCACAATGGGGAGGAATAGGGAACGGGGAGCTGTTTTTT.

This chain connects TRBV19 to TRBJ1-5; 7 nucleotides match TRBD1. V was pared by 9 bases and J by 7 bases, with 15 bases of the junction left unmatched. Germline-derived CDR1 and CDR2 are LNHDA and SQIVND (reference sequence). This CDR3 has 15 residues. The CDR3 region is CASQAGGLLQQPQHF. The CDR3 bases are TGTGCCAGCCAAGCAGGGGGTTTGTTGCAGCAGCCCCAGCATTTT.

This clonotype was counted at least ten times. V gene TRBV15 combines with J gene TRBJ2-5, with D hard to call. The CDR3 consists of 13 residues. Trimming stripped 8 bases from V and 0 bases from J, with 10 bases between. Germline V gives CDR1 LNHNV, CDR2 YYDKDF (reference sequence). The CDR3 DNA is TGTGCCACCGGTCTGCGGTACCAAGAGACCCAGTACTTC. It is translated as CATGLRYQETQYF.

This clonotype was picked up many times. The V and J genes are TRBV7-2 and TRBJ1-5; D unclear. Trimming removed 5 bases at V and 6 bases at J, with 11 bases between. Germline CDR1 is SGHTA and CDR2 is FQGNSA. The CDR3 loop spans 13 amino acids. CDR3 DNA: TGTGCCAGCAGCCCACCCCAAGGTCAGCCCCAGCATTTT. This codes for CASSPPQGQPQHF.

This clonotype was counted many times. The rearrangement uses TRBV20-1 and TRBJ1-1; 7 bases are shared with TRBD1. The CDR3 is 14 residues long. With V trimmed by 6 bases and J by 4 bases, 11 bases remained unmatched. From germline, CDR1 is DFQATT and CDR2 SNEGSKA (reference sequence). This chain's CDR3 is CSAIAGGLSTEAFF. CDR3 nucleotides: TGCAGTGCCATCGCAGGGGGTTTGAGCACTGAAGCTTTCTTT.

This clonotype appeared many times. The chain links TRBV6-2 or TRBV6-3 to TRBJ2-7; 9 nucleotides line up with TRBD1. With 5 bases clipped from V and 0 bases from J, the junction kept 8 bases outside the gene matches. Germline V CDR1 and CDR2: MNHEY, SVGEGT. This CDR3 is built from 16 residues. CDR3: CASSRDREKTSYEQYF. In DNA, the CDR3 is TGTGCCAGCAGTCGGGACAGGGAAAAGACCTCCTACGAGCAGTACTTC.

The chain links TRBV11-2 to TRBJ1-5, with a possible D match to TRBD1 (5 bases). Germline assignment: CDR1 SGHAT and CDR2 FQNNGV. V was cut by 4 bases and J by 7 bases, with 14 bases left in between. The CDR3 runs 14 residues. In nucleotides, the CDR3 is TGTGCCAGCAGCTCGTCAGGGTGGGAACAGCCCCAGCATTTT. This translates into CASSSSGWEQPQHF. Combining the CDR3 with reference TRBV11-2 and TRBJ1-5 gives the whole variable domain EAGVAQSPRYKIIEKRQSVAFWCNPISGHATLYWYQQILGQGPKLLIQFQNNGVVDDSQLPKDRFSAERLKGVDSTLKIQPAKLEDSAVYLCASSSSGWEQPQHFGDGTRLSIL.

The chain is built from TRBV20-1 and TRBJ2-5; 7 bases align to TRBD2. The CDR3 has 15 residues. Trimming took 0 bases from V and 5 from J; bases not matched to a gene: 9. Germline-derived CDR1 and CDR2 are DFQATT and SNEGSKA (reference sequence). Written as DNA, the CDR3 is TGCAGTGCTAGAGATTACTCGGGACTATCGGAGACCCAGTACTTC. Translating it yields CSARDYSGLSETQYF.